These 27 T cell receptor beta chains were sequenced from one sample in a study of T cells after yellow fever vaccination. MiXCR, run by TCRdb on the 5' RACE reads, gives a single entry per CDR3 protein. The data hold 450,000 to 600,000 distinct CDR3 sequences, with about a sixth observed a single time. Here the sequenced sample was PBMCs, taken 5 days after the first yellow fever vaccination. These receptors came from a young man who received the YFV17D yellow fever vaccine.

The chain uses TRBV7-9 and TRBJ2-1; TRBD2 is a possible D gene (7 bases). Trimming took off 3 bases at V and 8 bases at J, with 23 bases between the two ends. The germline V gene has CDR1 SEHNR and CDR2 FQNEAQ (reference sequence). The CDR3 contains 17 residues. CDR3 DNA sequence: TGTGCCAGCAGCTTGGGCGGGGGCCCTACAATTCATTATGAGCAGTTCTTC. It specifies CASSLGGGPTIHYEQFF. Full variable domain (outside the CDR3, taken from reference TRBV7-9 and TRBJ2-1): DTGVSQNPRHKITKRGQNVTFRCDPISEHNRLYWYRQTLGQGPEFLTYFQNEAQLEKSRLLSDRFSAERPKGSFSTLEIQRTEQGDSAMYLCASSLGGGPTIHYEQFFGPGTRLTVL.

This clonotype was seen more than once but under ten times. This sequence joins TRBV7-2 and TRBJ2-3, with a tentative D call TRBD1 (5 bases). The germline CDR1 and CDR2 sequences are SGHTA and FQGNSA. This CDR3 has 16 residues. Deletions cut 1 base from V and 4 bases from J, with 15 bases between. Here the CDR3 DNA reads TGTGCCAGCAGCTTAGATAGGGGCGGTCTTCCAGATACGCAGTATTTT. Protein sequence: CASSLDRGGLPDTQYF.

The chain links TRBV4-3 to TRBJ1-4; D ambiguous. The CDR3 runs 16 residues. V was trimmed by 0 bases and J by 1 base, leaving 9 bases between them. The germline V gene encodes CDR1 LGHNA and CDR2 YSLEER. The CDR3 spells CASSQDLRGTNEKLFF. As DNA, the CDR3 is TGCGCCAGCAGCCAAGATCTCCGGGGAACTAATGAAAAACTGTTTTTT.

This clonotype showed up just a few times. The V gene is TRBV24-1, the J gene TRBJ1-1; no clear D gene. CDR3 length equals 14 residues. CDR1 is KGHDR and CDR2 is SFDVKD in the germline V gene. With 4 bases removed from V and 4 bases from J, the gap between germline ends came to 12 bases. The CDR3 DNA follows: TGTGCCACCAGTGAAGCCGGTTCCAGCACTGAAGCTTTCTTT. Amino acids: CATSEAGSSTEAFF.

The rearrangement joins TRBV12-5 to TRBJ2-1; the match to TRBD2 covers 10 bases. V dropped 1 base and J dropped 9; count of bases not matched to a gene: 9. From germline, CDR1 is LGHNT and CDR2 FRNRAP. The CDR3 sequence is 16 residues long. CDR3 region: CASGLGSGGAGGEQFF. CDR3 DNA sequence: TGTGCTAGTGGTTTGGGCAGCGGGGGGGCCGGGGGTGAGCAGTTCTTC.

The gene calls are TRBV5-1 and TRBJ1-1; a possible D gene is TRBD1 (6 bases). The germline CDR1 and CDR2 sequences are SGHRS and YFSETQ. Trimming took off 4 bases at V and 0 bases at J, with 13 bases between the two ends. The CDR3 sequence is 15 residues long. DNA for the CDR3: TGCGCCAGCAGCACCCAGACAGGTATGAACACTGAAGCTTTCTTT. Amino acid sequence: CASSTQTGMNTEAFF.

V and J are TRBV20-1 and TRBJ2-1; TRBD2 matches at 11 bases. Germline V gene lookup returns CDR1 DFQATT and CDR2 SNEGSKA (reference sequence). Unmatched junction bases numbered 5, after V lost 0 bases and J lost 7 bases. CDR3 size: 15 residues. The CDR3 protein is CSARDFSGGANEQFF. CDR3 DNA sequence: TGCAGTGCTAGAGATTTTAGCGGGGGGGCGAATGAGCAGTTCTTC.

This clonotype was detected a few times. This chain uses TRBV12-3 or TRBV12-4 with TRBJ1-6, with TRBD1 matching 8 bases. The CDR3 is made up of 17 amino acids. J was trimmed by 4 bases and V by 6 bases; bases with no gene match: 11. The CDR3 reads CASRPGQGATYNSPLHF. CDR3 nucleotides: TGTGCCAGCAGACCCGGACAGGGAGCTACATATAATTCACCCCTCCACTTT.

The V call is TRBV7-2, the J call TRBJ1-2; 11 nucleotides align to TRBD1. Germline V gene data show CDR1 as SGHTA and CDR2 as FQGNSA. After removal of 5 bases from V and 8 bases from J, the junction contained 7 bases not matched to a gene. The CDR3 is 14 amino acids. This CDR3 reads CASSIGQGARGYTF. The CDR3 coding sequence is TGTGCCAGCAGCATAGGACAGGGGGCTAGAGGCTACACCTTC.

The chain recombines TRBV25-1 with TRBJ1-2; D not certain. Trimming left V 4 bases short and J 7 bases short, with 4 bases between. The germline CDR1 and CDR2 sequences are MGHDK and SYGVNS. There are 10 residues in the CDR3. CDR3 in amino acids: CASSGVGYTF. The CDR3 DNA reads TGTGCCAGCAGTGGAGTTGGCTACACCTTC.

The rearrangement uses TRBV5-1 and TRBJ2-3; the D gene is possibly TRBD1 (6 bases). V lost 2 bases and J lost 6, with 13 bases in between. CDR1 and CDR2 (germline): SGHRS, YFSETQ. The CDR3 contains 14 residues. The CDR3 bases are TGCGCCAGCAGCTTTTCCACTGGACAGGATACGCAGTATTTT. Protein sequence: CASSFSTGQDTQYF.

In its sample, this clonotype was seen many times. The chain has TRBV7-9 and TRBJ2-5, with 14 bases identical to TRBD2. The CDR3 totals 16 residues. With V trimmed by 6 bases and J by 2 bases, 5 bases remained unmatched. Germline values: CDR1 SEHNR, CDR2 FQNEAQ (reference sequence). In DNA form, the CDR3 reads TGTGCCAGCAGGGACGGGACTAGCGGGGGACAAGAGACCCAGTACTTC. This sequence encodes CASRDGTSGGQETQYF.

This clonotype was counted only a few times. CDR3 protein: CASSYQGAGETQYF. Here the CDR3 DNA reads TGCGCCAGCAGCTATCAGGGGGCGGGGGAGACCCAGTACTTC. This chain links TRBV5-1 with TRBJ2-5; 8 bases line up with TRBD1. Trimming cost V 3 bases and J 5 bases; bases outside gene matches: 6. Germline V CDR1 and CDR2: SGHRS, YFSETQ. The CDR3 loop spans 14 amino acids. The full variable domain, its missing parts supplied by reference TRBV5-1 and TRBJ2-5, is KAGVTQTPRYLIKTRGQQVTLSCSPISGHRSVSWYQQTPGQGLQFLFEYFSETQRNKGNFPGRFSGRQFSNSRSEMNVSTLELGDSALYLCASSYQGAGETQYFGPGTRLLVL.

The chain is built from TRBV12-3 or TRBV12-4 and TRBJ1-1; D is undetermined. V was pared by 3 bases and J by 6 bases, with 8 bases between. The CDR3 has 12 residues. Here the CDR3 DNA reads TGTGCCAGCAGTTTTATGGCTCCTGAAGCTTTCTTT. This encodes CASSFMAPEAFF.

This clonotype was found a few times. CDR3 DNA: TGCAGCGTCCCAATGGCCCCCGGCAGGGCAAGAATGAACACTGAAGCTTTCTTT. Translating it yields CSVPMAPGRARMNTEAFF. The J gene is TRBJ1-1, the V gene TRBV29-1, with D perhaps matching TRBD1 (5 bases). CDR3 size: 18 residues. Trimming pared 6 bases from V and 0 bases from J, leaving 26 bases between. CDR1 is SQVTM and CDR2 is ANQGSEA in the germline V gene. The full variable domain, with the rest looked up from reference TRBV29-1 and TRBJ1-1, is SAVISQKPSRDICQRGTSLTIQCQVDSQVTMMFWYRQQPGQSLTLIATANQGSEATYESGFVIDKFPISRPNLTFSTLTVSNMSPEDSSIYLCSVPMAPGRARMNTEAFFGQGTRLTVV.

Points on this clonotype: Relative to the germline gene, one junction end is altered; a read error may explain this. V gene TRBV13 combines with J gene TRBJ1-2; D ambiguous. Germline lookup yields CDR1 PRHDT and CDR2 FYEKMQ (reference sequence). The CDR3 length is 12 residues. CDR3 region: CASSESNDGYTF. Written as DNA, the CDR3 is TGTGCCAGCAGCGAAAGTAACGATGGCTACACCTTC.

CDR3: CASTSAATGNYEQYF. In nucleotides, the CDR3 is TGTGCCAGCACCTCCGCGGCGACGGGCAACTACGAGCAGTACTTC. This chain joins TRBV25-1 and TRBJ2-7; no firm D call. CDR1 is MGHDK and CDR2 is SYGVNS in the germline V gene. The CDR3 is 15 amino acids. V was clipped by 7 bases and J by 3 bases, with 19 bases between them.

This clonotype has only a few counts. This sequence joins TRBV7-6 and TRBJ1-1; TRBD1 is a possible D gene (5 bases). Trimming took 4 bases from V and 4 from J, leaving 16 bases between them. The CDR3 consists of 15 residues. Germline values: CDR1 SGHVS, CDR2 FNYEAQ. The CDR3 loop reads CASSSGDAAGTEAFF. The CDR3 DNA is TGTGCCAGCAGCTCGGGGGACGCCGCGGGCACTGAAGCTTTCTTT.

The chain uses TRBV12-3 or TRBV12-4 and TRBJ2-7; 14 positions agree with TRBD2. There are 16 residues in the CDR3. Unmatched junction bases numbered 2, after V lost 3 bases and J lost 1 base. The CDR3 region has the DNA TGTGCCAGCAGTTTGACTAGCGGGGGGGGGTCCTACGAGCAGTACTTC. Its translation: CASSLTSGGGSYEQYF.

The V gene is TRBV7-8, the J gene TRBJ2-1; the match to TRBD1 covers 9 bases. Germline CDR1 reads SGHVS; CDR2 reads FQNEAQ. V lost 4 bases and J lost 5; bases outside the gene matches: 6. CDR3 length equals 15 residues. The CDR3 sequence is CASSSRQGVNNEQFF. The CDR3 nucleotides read TGTGCCAGCAGCTCCCGACAGGGGGTAAACAATGAGCAGTTCTTC.

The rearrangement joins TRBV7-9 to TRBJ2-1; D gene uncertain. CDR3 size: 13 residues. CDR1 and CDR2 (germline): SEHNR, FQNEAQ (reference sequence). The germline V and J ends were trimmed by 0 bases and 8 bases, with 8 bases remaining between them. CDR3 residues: CASSLAGLDEQFF. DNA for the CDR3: TGTGCCAGCAGCTTAGCGGGGTTGGATGAGCAGTTCTTC. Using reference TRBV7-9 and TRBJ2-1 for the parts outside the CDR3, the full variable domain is DTGVSQNPRHKITKRGQNVTFRCDPISEHNRLYWYRQTLGQGPEFLTYFQNEAQLEKSRLLSDRFSAERPKGSFSTLEIQRTEQGDSAMYLCASSLAGLDEQFFGPGTRLTVL.

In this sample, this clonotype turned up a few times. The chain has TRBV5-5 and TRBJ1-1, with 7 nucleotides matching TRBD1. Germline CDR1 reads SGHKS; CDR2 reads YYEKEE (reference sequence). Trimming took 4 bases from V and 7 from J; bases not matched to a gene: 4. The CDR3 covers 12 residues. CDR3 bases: TGTGCCAGCAGCCTATGGGACAGTGAAGCTTTCTTT. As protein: CASSLWDSEAFF.

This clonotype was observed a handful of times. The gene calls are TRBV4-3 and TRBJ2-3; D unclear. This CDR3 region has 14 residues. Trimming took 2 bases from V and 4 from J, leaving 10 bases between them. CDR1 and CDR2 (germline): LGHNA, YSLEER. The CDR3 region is CASSQRVASDTQYF. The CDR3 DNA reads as TGCGCCAGCAGCCAAAGGGTAGCATCAGATACGCAGTATTTT.

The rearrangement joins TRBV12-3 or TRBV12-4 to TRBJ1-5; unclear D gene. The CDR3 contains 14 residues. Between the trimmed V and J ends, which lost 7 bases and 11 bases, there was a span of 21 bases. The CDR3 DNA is TGTGCCAGCACTCGAGCGGGGTACTCCGGGTCCCAGCATTTT. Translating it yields CASTRAGYSGSQHF.

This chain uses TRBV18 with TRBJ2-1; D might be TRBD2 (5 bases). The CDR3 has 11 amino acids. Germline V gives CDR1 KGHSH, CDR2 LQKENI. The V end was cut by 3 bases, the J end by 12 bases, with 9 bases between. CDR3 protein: CASSPGEGQFF. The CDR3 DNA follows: TGTGCCAGCTCACCGGGAGAGGGGCAGTTCTTC.

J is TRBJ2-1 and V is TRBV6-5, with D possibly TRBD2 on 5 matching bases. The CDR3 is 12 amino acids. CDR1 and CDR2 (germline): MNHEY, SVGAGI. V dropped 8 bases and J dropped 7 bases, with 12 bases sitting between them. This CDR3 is CASRAPGNEQFF. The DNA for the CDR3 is TGTGCCAGCCGCGCGCCGGGGAATGAGCAGTTCTTC.

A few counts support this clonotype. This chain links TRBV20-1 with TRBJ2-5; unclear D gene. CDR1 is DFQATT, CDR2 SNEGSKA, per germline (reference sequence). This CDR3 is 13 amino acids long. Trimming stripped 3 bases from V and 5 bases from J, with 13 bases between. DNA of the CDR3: TGCAGTGCTAGCTTCACCCCCAGGGAGACCCAGTACTTC. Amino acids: CSASFTPRETQYF.